These 14 T cell receptor beta chains came from one sample sequenced in a study of blood T cell repertoires in COVID-19. Assay: immunoSEQ multiplex PCR; the TCRdb copy retains only in-frame clones and omits some. The data show some 70,000 clones, with about 80% seen just once and roughly 0.83% held by the top ten. Specimen: peripheral blood. The receptor set was obtained from a woman aged 70-85 years with acute or convalescent COVID-19.

The rearrangement links TRBV30 to TRBJ1-6, with 8 positions matching TRBD1. Germline assignment: CDR1 GTSNPN and CDR2 SVGIG (reference sequence). Unmatched junction bases numbered 6, after V lost 4 bases and J lost 7 bases. This CDR3 region has 14 residues. The CDR3 DNA reads as TGTGCCTGGAACGGACAGGGTAAAAATTCACCCCTCCACTTT. Its protein is CAWNGQGKNSPLHF.

This chain joins TRBV11-3 and TRBJ2-3; 12 nucleotides agree with TRBD2. Germline V lookup: CDR1 SGHNT, CDR2 YENEEA. V gave up 5 bases and J gave up 8 bases; unmatched junction bases: 5. The CDR3 contains 14 residues. The CDR3 spells CASSRGTSGFTQYF. DNA for the CDR3: TGTGCCAGCAGCCGAGGGACTAGCGGGTTTACGCAGTATTTT.

The chain recombines TRBV7-2 with TRBJ1-2; 7 bases map to TRBD1. CDR1 and CDR2 from the germline V gene are SGHTA and FQGNSA. Trimming at V came to 5 bases and at J to 5 bases, leaving 5 bases not matched to a gene. CDR3 size: 13 residues. CDR3 sequence: CASSLGTVYGYTF. The CDR3 coding sequence is TGTGCCAGCAGCCTGGGGACAGTTTATGGCTACACCTTC.

The chain carries TRBV5-6 and TRBJ2-3, with D possibly being TRBD2 (6 bases). The ends were cut back, 4 bases at V and 9 bases at J, with 9 bases in the middle. The CDR3 is made up of 11 amino acids. The germline V gene has CDR1 SGHDT and CDR2 YYEEEE. This CDR3 reads CASSRERTQYF. The DNA for the CDR3 is TGTGCCAGCAGCCGGGAGAGAACGCAGTATTTT.

This clone was observed once. J is TRBJ1-1 and V is TRBV7-9; no firm D call. This CDR3 has 13 amino acids. Trimming shortened V by 8 bases and J by 1 base, and 11 bases separated the two germline ends. CDR1 is SEHNR and CDR2 is FQNEAQ in the germline V gene (reference sequence). The CDR3 nucleotides are TGTGCCAGCGGCTCCGAGGGGAACACTGAAGCTTTCTTT. It translates to CASGSEGNTEAFF.

The chain combines TRBV5-8 with TRBJ2-3; no reliable D call. The V end lost 3 bases, the J end lost 0 bases, and 14 bases lay between the germline ends. The CDR3 totals 16 residues. Germline V gene sequence: CDR1 SGHTS, CDR2 YDEGEE. The chain's CDR3 is CASSSDIGSSTDTQYF. For the CDR3, the DNA is TGTGCCAGCAGCTCGGATATCGGGTCTAGCACAGATACGCAGTATTTT.

This chain joins TRBV27 and TRBJ2-7; no reliable D call. V dropped 4 bases and J dropped 1 base, with 8 bases sitting between them. This CDR3 has 13 residues. CDR1 and CDR2 (germline): MNHEY, SMNVEV (reference sequence). CDR3 coding DNA: TGTGCCAGCAGTTACTCTATTTCCTACGAGCAGTACTTC. Translation: CASSYSISYEQYF.

This chain uses TRBV10-1 with TRBJ2-7; possible D gene TRBD2, 6 bases. Trimming pared 2 bases from V and 3 bases from J, leaving 11 bases between. The CDR3 extends over 14 amino acids. Germline CDR1 and CDR2: WNHNN and SYGVQD (reference sequence). The CDR3 protein is CASSEPRGVYEQYF. The CDR3 nucleotides are TGCGCCAGCAGTGAGCCACGCGGGGTCTACGAGCAGTACTTC.

The gene calls are TRBV28 and TRBJ1-1; D is perhaps TRBD1 (5 bases). Per germline, CDR1 MDHEN and CDR2 SYDVKM. V was trimmed by 6 bases and J by 6 bases, leaving 14 bases between them. This CDR3 contains 13 residues. The CDR3 nucleotides read TGTGCCAGCAGCCCTCCCAGGGCCCCTGAAGCTTTCTTT. Translation: CASSPPRAPEAFF.

This sequence joins TRBV6-2 or TRBV6-3 and TRBJ2-1; 15 bases are a match to TRBD2. The J segment lost 3 bases and the V segment lost 6 bases, leaving 9 bases of the junction unmatched. The CDR3 contains 18 residues. Germline V gene data show CDR1 as MNHEY and CDR2 as SVGEGT. The CDR3 DNA is TGTGCCAGCAGCCCCGGGACTAGCGGGGGGCCAGGCTACAATGAGCAGTTCTTC. Its protein is CASSPGTSGGPGYNEQFF.

This clone was found a few times. This chain uses TRBV4-2 with TRBJ2-2; 7 positions match TRBD1. Trimming cost V 4 bases and J 0 bases; bases outside gene matches: 5. This CDR3 region has 16 residues. In germline, CDR1 is LGHNA, CDR2 YNFKEQ. CDR3 in DNA: TGTGCCAGCAGCCGAGGGCAGGGGGCGAACACCGGGGAGCTGTTTTTT. Translation: CASSRGQGANTGELFF.

The chain employs TRBV3-1 (or the pseudogene TRBV3-2) and TRBJ2-4, with 12 bases aligning to TRBD2. This CDR3 is 17 amino acids long. The junction had 8 bases not matched to a gene; V was cut back by 4 bases and J by 4 bases. Germline V CDR1 and CDR2: LGHDT, YNNKEL (reference sequence). CDR3 loop: CASSRPELAGGKNIQYF. The CDR3 bases are TGTGCCAGCAGCCGCCCGGAACTAGCGGGAGGAAAAAACATTCAGTACTTC.

This clone has a count of ten or more. This chain joins TRBV7-2 and TRBJ1-2, with no clear D. Trimming stripped 0 bases from V and 4 bases from J, with 15 bases between. The CDR3 covers 16 residues. Per the germline V gene, CDR1 is SGHTA and CDR2 is FQGNSA. Written as DNA, the CDR3 is TGTGCCAGCAGCTTAGCTTCTCGGACTGAGGCCTATGGCTACACCTTC. Translated: CASSLASRTEAYGYTF.

The chain's CDR3 is CASSLLGQGNEKLFF. In DNA, the CDR3 is TGTGCCAGCAGCTTACTAGGACAGGGGAATGAAAAACTGTTTTTT. This chain joins TRBV7-9 and TRBJ1-4; TRBD1 matches 9 bases. The germline gives CDR1 SEHNR, CDR2 FQNEAQ (reference sequence). CDR3 size: 15 residues. Unmatched junction bases numbered 3, after V lost 2 bases and J lost 5 bases.